These 30 T cell receptor beta chains were sequenced from one sample in a study of blood T cells in healthy people across ages. A J-beta primer mix and a sample-barcoded 5' primer were used in a second PCR of roughly 7 to 12 cycles. TCRdb recomputed calls from the 5' RACE reads with MiXCR, one row per CDR3 protein. The data show roughly 1.9 million distinct CDR3 sequences, roughly two fifths seen once. The sequenced material came from blood. These receptors originate from a human donor in good health.

The V call is TRBV12-3 or TRBV12-4, the J call TRBJ1-1; D ambiguous. The length of the CDR3 is 12 residues. V gave up 5 bases and J gave up 8 bases, with 12 bases separating them. Here the CDR3 DNA reads TGTGCCAGCAGTACCAACGGTCCCGAAGCTTTCTTT. This gives the protein CASSTNGPEAFF.

This clonotype was detected once. The CDR3 sequence is CAISESRSNGELFF. For the CDR3, the DNA is TGTGCCATCAGTGAGTCCAGGAGTAACGGGGAGCTGTTTTTT. The chain employs TRBV10-3 and TRBJ2-2; D remains ambiguous. Germline CDR1 ENHRY, CDR2 SYGVKD. The ends were cut back, 0 bases at V and 7 bases at J, with 9 bases in the middle. The CDR3 is 14 residues long.

V and J are TRBV2 and TRBJ1-2; no clear D gene. Trimming pared 2 bases from V and 8 bases from J, leaving 18 bases between. CDR3 length: 15 amino acids. Germline V gene lookup returns CDR1 SNHLY and CDR2 FYNNEI. CDR3 protein: CASSEQATRAEGYTF. CDR3 DNA sequence: TGTGCCAGCAGTGAACAGGCCACCCGAGCGGAGGGCTACACCTTC.

This clonotype was observed a handful of times. The chain carries TRBV20-1 and TRBJ2-7; D gene ambiguous. Germline V gene lookup returns CDR1 DFQATT and CDR2 SNEGSKA (reference sequence). This CDR3 spans 13 amino acids. V lost 5 bases and J 3 bases, leaving 14 bases between the germline ends. The CDR3 sequence: CSAWNSDHYEQYF. CDR3 DNA: TGCAGTGCTTGGAACTCGGACCACTACGAGCAGTACTTC.

This rearrangement joins TRBV7-3 to TRBJ2-1, with a weak D call TRBD2 (5 bases). The CDR3 runs to 16 residues. Germline-derived CDR1 and CDR2 are SGHTA and FQGTGA. Trimming cost V 4 bases and J 0 bases, with 13 bases left between them. The CDR3 nucleotides read TGTGCCAGCAGCTCCTCGGCAGCGGTCTCCTACAATGAGCAGTTCTTC. The encoded protein is CASSSSAAVSYNEQFF.

The rearrangement uses TRBV9 and TRBJ2-7; no firm D call. This CDR3 is built from 13 residues. Germline V CDR1 and CDR2: SGDLS, YYNGEE. Trimming removed 2 bases at V and 2 bases at J, with 8 bases between. The CDR3 spells CASSVDAAYEQYF. The CDR3, as DNA: TGTGCCAGCAGCGTTGACGCAGCCTACGAGCAGTACTTC. The full variable domain, completed using reference TRBV9 and TRBJ2-7, is DSGVTQTPKHLITATGQRVTLRCSPRSGDLSVYWYQQSLDQGLQFLIQYYNGEERAKGNILERFSAQQFPDLHSELNLSSLELGDSALYFCASSVDAAYEQYFGPGTRLTVT.

The J gene is TRBJ2-7, the V gene TRBV11-1, with 8 bases fitting TRBD2. The J call could be wrong; TRBJ2-5 is a better fit for the DNA end. CDR1 is SGHAT and CDR2 is FQDESV in the germline V gene (reference sequence). The CDR3 totals 16 residues. The CDR3 sequence is CASSLNYAGGEETQYF. CDR3 DNA sequence: TGTGCCAGCAGCTTAAACTACGCGGGGGGAGAAGAGACCCAGTACTTC.

J is TRBJ2-1 and V is TRBV7-2; D tentatively fits TRBD1 or TRBD2 (5 bases each). Trimming stripped 5 bases from V and 0 bases from J, with 14 bases between. CDR3 length: 16 amino acids. CDR1 and CDR2 (germline): SGHTA, FQGNSA. The CDR3, as DNA: TGTGCCAGCAGCCCGATGGGACCCCCCTCCTACAATGAGCAGTTCTTC. Amino acid sequence: CASSPMGPPSYNEQFF.

The CDR3 reads CSARRDTRGSYNEQFF. The CDR3 coding sequence is TGCAGTGCTAGGAGGGACACGCGGGGGTCCTACAATGAGCAGTTCTTC. The chain is built from TRBV20-1 and TRBJ2-1, with D maybe TRBD2 (7 bases). V was trimmed by 3 bases and J by 1 base, leaving 16 bases between them. CDR1 is DFQATT and CDR2 is SNEGSKA in the germline V gene (reference sequence). The CDR3 contains 16 residues.

This rearrangement joins TRBV30 to TRBJ2-7, with 9 bases fitting TRBD2. The CDR3 length is 16 residues. Germline CDR1 and CDR2: GTSNPN and SVGIG (reference sequence). J was trimmed by 6 bases and V by 0 bases; bases with no gene match: 12. The CDR3 DNA reads as TGTGCCTGGAGTGTACCGTCTAGCGGGATCACCTGCGAGCAGTACTTC. This codes for CAWSVPSSGITCEQYF. The variable domain in full, completed from reference TRBV30 and TRBJ2-7, reads SQTIHQWPATLVQPVGSPLSLECTVEGTSNPNLYWYRQAAGRGLQLLFYSVGIGQISSEVPQNLSASRPQDRQFILSSKKLLLSDSGFYLCAWSVPSSGITCEQYFGPGTRLTVT.

This chain uses TRBV7-3 with TRBJ2-3; 9 bases fit TRBD2. Germline lookup yields CDR1 SGHTA and CDR2 FQGTGA. The CDR3 has 16 residues. The V and J ends lost 4 bases and 2 bases, in that order; junction bases with no gene match: 7. CDR3 in amino acids: CASSSSGEDSTDTQYF. Written as DNA, the CDR3 is TGTGCCAGCAGCTCTAGCGGGGAGGATTCCACAGATACGCAGTATTTT.

The chain carries TRBV20-1 and TRBJ1-1; D may be TRBD1 (6 bases). Germline lookup yields CDR1 DFQATT and CDR2 SNEGSKA (reference sequence). The CDR3 extends over 14 amino acids. Trimming shortened V by 1 base and J by 4 bases, and 13 bases separated the two germline ends. Written as DNA, the CDR3 is TGCAGTGCTAGAGGGACAGTTTGGAGCACTGAAGCTTTCTTT. Translated: CSARGTVWSTEAFF.

The chain combines TRBV14 with TRBJ1-2; D call uncertain. V lost 1 base to trimming and J lost 6 bases, with 9 bases between them. The germline V gene has CDR1 SGHDN and CDR2 FVKESK. CDR3 length equals 13 residues. The CDR3 spells CASSQVFRNGYTF. The CDR3 DNA reads as TGTGCCAGCAGCCAAGTATTTAGAAATGGCTACACCTTC.

The chain recombines TRBV20-1 with TRBJ2-5; D is perhaps TRBD2 (6 bases). Germline assignment: CDR1 DFQATT and CDR2 SNEGSKA (reference sequence). The CDR3 sequence is 15 residues long. V was trimmed by 0 bases and J by 2 bases, leaving 13 bases between them. CDR3 loop: CSARDRAGGQETQYF. The CDR3 DNA follows: TGCAGTGCTAGAGATCGCGCCGGGGGACAAGAGACCCAGTACTTC.

This clonotype was observed a handful of times. The V call is TRBV11-1, the J call TRBJ2-5; the D gene is possibly TRBD1 (5 bases). Germline CDR1 is SGHAT and CDR2 is FQDESV (reference sequence). Trimming shortened V by 5 bases and J by 5 bases, and 18 bases separated the two germline ends. This CDR3 spans 15 amino acids. This CDR3 reads CASSPSGRAGETQYF. The CDR3 DNA reads TGTGCCAGCAGCCCCAGTGGCAGGGCCGGGGAGACCCAGTACTTC.

This chain links TRBV11-3 with TRBJ2-1, with 7 bases lining up with TRBD2. CDR1 and CDR2 from the germline V gene are SGHNT and YENEEA. The V gene end was trimmed by 5 bases and the J gene end by 5 bases; junction bases not matched to a gene: 9. The CDR3 runs 15 residues. CDR3 residues: CASSPYGGLNNEQFF. CDR3 coding DNA: TGTGCCAGCAGCCCGTACGGGGGGTTGAACAATGAGCAGTTCTTC.

The chain carries TRBV3-1 and TRBJ2-5; tentatively, D is TRBD1 (5 bases). The CDR3 runs 15 residues. Germline-derived CDR1 and CDR2 are LGHDT and YNNKEL (reference sequence). V was clipped by 0 bases and J by 0 bases, with 8 bases between them. The CDR3: CASSQEDRYQETQYF. The CDR3 DNA reads TGTGCCAGCAGCCAAGAAGACAGATACCAAGAGACCCAGTACTTC.

The chain couples TRBV4-3 to TRBJ2-1, with TRBD1 identical over 9 bases. The trim removed 4 bases at V and 7 bases at J, leaving 14 bases unmatched. Germline V CDR1 and CDR2: LGHNA, YSLEER. The CDR3 consists of 17 residues. The CDR3 protein is CASSPEPPGQGYNEQFF. In DNA, the CDR3 is TGCGCCAGCAGCCCAGAACCTCCGGGACAGGGATATAATGAGCAGTTCTTC.

The J gene is TRBJ2-3, the V gene TRBV20-1; no clear D gene. Germline loops: CDR1 DFQATT, CDR2 SNEGSKA (reference sequence). V was shortened by 7 bases and J by 5 bases, with 16 bases between the two germline ends. The CDR3 runs to 13 residues. Here the CDR3 reads CSVGLPARDTQYF. The DNA for the CDR3 is TGCAGTGTTGGCCTCCCCGCCCGAGATACGCAGTATTTT.

This clonotype was observed a few times. The chain joins TRBV7-2 to TRBJ1-1; D gene ambiguous. V was pared by 0 bases and J by 7 bases, with 9 bases between. This CDR3 region has 13 residues. From germline, CDR1 is SGHTA and CDR2 FQGNSA. CDR3 coding DNA: TGTGCCAGCAGCTTAGCCCGGGATGTTGAAGCTTTCTTT. Translation: CASSLARDVEAFF.

The rearrangement joins TRBV12-3 or TRBV12-4 to TRBJ2-7; tentatively, D is TRBD1 (6 bases). V dropped 4 bases and J dropped 5 bases, with 9 bases sitting between them. The CDR3 runs to 12 residues. The CDR3 region has the DNA TGTGCCAGCAGTTACAGGGTCCACGAGCAGTACTTC. Translated: CASSYRVHEQYF.

V is TRBV6-5 and J is TRBJ1-2, with a weak D call TRBD1 (5 bases). The V end was cut by 7 bases, the J end by 10 bases, with 28 bases between. The CDR3 length is 16 residues. Germline CDR1 and CDR2: MNHEY and SVGAGI. As DNA, the CDR3 is TGTGCCAGCAAACCCTGGGGCAGCCGGACCGGGTCTCTCTACACCTTC. Its translation: CASKPWGSRTGSLYTF.

Points on this clonotype: One end of the junction varies from germline; a read error may be responsible. The V and J genes are TRBV29-1 and TRBJ2-5; D gene uncertain. CDR3 length: 12 residues. Germline V CDR1 and CDR2: SQVTM, ANQGSEA. The CDR3 region is CSGEVLEETQYF. CDR3 nucleotide sequence: TGCAGCGGTGAAGTTTTGGAGGAGACCCAGTACTTC.

The genes are TRBV7-6 and TRBJ2-1; a possible D gene is TRBD1 (6 bases). The CDR3 sequence is 15 residues long. The V and J ends lost 1 base and 10 bases respectively, with 17 bases between them. CDR1 and CDR2 from the germline V gene are SGHVS and FNYEAQ. The CDR3 loop is CASSLEGPTGYEQFF. DNA for the CDR3: TGTGCCAGCAGCTTAGAGGGTCCGACAGGCTACGAGCAGTTCTTC.

This clonotype was seen a handful of times. Given a much more abundant clone one base away, this may be a read error. This chain joins TRBV5-6 and TRBJ2-5, with D uncertain. The CDR3 has 13 residues. The V end was cut by 4 bases, the J end by 0 bases, with 7 bases between. Germline V gene data show CDR1 as SGHDT and CDR2 as YYEEEE. The CDR3 loop is CASSPWYQETQYF. In nucleotides, the CDR3 is TGTGCCAGCAGCCCATGGTACCAAGAGACCCAGTACTTC.

A few counts support this clonotype. The chain couples TRBV12-3 or TRBV12-4 to TRBJ2-4, with 9 positions matching TRBD1. The junction had 10 bases not matched to a gene; V was cut back by 6 bases and J by 13 bases. This CDR3 is 13 amino acids long. CDR3 region: CASSPGTGRWQYF. The CDR3, as DNA: TGTGCCAGCAGCCCCGGGACAGGGAGGTGGCAGTACTTC.

This chain uses TRBV30 with TRBJ2-1, with D uncertain. The ends were cut back, 3 bases at V and 4 bases at J, with 7 bases in the middle. The germline V gene has CDR1 GTSNPN and CDR2 SVGIG (reference sequence). The CDR3 length is 12 residues. The CDR3 loop reads CAWRVGYNEQFF. CDR3 in DNA: TGTGCCTGGAGGGTGGGGTACAATGAGCAGTTCTTC.

In its sample, this clonotype was seen a few times. The chain recombines TRBV6-4 with TRBJ2-1, with D perhaps TRBD1 or TRBD2 (5 bases each). The CDR3 length is 13 residues. The germline CDR1 and CDR2 sequences are MRHNA and SNTAGT. Trimming stripped 4 bases from V and 13 bases from J, with 17 bases between. The chain's CDR3 is CASSVVEGYSQFF. CDR3 nucleotide sequence: TGTGCCAGCAGTGTAGTAGAGGGGTACAGTCAGTTCTTC.

V gene TRBV4-3 combines with J gene TRBJ2-4; 9 bases match TRBD1. Germline loops: CDR1 LGHNA, CDR2 YSLEER. This CDR3 has 15 residues. Unmatched junction bases numbered 5, after V lost 4 bases and J lost 4 bases. CDR3 DNA: TGCGCCAGCAGCCTCTCGGGACAGGGTAAAAACATTCAGTACTTC. Protein sequence: CASSLSGQGKNIQYF.

This sequence joins TRBV2 and TRBJ2-1, with TRBD1 as a possible D gene (6 bases). The CDR3 covers 13 residues. Germline-derived CDR1 and CDR2 are SNHLY and FYNNEI. V was shortened by 8 bases and J by 7 bases, with 15 bases between the two germline ends. Here the CDR3 reads CASGGRIRNEQFF. The CDR3 nucleotides read TGTGCCAGCGGGGGCAGGATAAGGAATGAGCAGTTCTTC.